This TCR beta chain was retrieved from a study of blood T cells in healthy people across ages. Peripheral blood was drawn, roughly 10 milliliters per donor. The V and J ends lost 5 bases and 10 bases respectively, with 12 bases between them. The length of the CDR3 is 12 residues. The germline CDR1 and CDR2 sequences are SGHTA and FQGNSA. Notes on the study in general: Measured against age, TCR beta diversity per million T cells decreased in a roughly linear manner.

About this clonotype itself: Its specificity is unknown.

Alongside a J-beta primer mix, a sample-barcoded 5' primer served in a second PCR lasting about 6 to 12 cycles. One entry per CDR3 protein, called by TCRdb with MiXCR from the 5' RACE reads. The sample gives under 950,000 distinct CDR3 sequences, 22% of which show up once; about 20% is in the top ten. This receptor was obtained from a man aged 70-80 years in good health. The chain couples TRBV7-2 to TRBJ2-1; D unresolved. Sequencing was done on a sample of blood. Written as DNA, the CDR3 is TGTGCCAGCAGCCGGTTGGGTGGAGAGCAGTTCTTC. This encodes CASSRLGGEQFF.